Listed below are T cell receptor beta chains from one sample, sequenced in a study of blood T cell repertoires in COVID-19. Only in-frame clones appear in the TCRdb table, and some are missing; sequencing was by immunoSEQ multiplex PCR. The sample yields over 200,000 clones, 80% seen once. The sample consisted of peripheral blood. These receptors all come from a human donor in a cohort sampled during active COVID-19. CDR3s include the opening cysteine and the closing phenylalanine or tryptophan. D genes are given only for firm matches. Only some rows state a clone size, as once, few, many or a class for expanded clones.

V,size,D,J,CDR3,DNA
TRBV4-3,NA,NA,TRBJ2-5,CASSRTQGTTDAETQYF,TGCGCCAGCAGCCGCACCCAGGGGACTACTGACGCGGAGACCCAGTACTTC
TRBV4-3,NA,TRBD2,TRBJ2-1,CASSQTAGGVYNEQFF,TGCGCCAGCAGCCAAACGGCGGGGGGCGTCTACAATGAGCAGTTCTTC
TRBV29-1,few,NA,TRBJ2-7,CSVEIADPYEQYF,TGCAGCGTTGAAATAGCGGACCCCTACGAGCAGTACTTC
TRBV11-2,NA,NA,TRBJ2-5,CASSLKVTDYQETQYF,TGTGCCAGCAGCTTAAAGGTTACCGACTACCAAGAGACCCAGTACTTC
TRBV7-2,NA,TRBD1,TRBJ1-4,CASSYRQGGTEKLFF,TGTGCCAGCAGCTACCGACAGGGAGGTACGGAAAAACTGTTTTTT
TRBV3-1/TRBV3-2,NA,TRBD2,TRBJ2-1,CASSQFVLAGGTYNEQFF,TGTGCCAGCAGCCAATTCGTACTAGCGGGAGGTACCTACAATGAGCAGTTCTTC
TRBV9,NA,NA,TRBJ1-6,CASSVGGNSPLHF,TGTGCCAGCAGCGTGGGGGGGAATTCACCCCTCCACTTT
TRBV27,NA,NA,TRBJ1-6,CASNNPAGENSPLHF,TGTGCCAGCAACAATCCGGCGGGGGAAAATTCACCCCTCCACTTT
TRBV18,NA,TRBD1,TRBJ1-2,CASSPDREDYTF,TGTGCCAGCTCACCGGACAGGGAGGACTACACCTTC
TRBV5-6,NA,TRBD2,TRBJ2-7,CASRADTSGNRYEQYF,TGTGCCAGCAGAGCGGACACTAGCGGGAACAGGTACGAGCAGTACTTC
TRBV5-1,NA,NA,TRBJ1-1,CASSRQDLNTEAFF,TGCGCCAGCAGCCGACAGGACCTGAACACTGAAGCTTTCTTT
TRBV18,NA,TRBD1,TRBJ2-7,CASSPPGQGGHEQYF,TGTGCCAGCTCACCCCCGGGACAGGGGGGCCACGAGCAGTACTTC
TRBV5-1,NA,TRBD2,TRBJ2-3,CASSLRLAGNTDTQYF,TGCGCCAGCAGCTTGAGACTAGCGGGGAACACAGATACGCAGTATTTT
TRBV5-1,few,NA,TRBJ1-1,CASSLYWGVNTEAFF,TGCGCCAGCAGCTTGTATTGGGGCGTGAACACTGAAGCTTTCTTT
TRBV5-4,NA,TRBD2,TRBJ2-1,CASSPGLAGGLPYNEQFF,TGTGCCAGCAGCCCCGGACTAGCGGGAGGACTACCCTACAATGAGCAGTTCTTC
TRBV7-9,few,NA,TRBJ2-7,CASSSGQFYEQYF,TGTGCCAGCAGCTCTGGACAGTTCTACGAGCAGTACTTC
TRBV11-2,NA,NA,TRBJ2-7,CASSLLDIYYEQYF,TGTGCCAGCAGCTTATTGGACATTTACTACGAGCAGTACTTC
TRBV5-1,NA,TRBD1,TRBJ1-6,CASTRDSLNSPLHF,TGCGCCAGCACCCGGGACAGTCTAAATTCACCCCTCCACTTT
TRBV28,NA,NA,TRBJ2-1,CASSLYPGPYNEQFF,TGTGCCAGCAGTTTATACCCAGGCCCCTACAATGAGCAGTTCTTC
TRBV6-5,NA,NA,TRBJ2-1,CASSSDRSSYNEQFF,TGTGCCAGCAGCTCCGACAGGAGCTCCTACAATGAGCAGTTCTTC
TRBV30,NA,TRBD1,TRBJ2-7,CAWRQGGRSYEQYF,TGTGCCTGGAGACAGGGGGGCCGTTCCTACGAGCAGTACTTC
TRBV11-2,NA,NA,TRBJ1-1,CASSLRPEAFF,TGTGCCAGCAGCTTGCGGCCTGAAGCTTTCTTT
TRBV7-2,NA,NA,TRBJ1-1,CASSLVGGGMNTEAFF,TGTGCCAGCAGCTTAGTTGGCGGCGGGATGAACACTGAAGCTTTCTTT
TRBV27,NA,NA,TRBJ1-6,CASSLRGSYNSPLHF,TGTGCCAGCAGTTTAAGGGGCTCCTATAATTCACCCCTCCACTTT
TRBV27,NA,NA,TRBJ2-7,CASSLNGGLFDEQYF,TGTGCCAGCAGTTTAAACGGGGGACTTTTCGACGAGCAGTACTTC
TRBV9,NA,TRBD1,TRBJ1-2,CASSDPTGGSSFTF,TGTGCCAGCAGCGACCCGACAGGGGGCTCCTCCTTTACCTTC
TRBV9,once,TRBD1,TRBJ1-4,CASSRGRHEKLFF,TGTGCCAGCAGCAGGGGGCGTCATGAAAAACTGTTTTTT
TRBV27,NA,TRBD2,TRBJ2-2,CASSLGIAGGLTGELFF,TGTGCCAGCAGTTTAGGAATAGCGGGAGGTCTAACCGGGGAGCTGTTTTTT
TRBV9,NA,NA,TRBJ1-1,CASSVAAGREAFF,TGTGCCAGCAGCGTAGCGGCAGGGCGGGAAGCTTTCTTT
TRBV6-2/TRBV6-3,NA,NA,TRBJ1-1,CASSYQANTEAFF,TGTGCCAGCAGTTATCAAGCCAACACTGAAGCTTTCTTT
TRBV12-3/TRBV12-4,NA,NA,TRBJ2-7,CASSLSGVEQYF,TGTGCCAGCAGTTTATCGGGGGTCGAGCAGTACTTC
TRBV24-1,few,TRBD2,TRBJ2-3,CATRASGGQVTQYF,TGTGCCACCAGGGCTAGCGGGGGACAGGTTACGCAGTATTTT
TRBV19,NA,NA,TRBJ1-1,CASSMLGEAFF,TGTGCCAGTAGTATGCTCGGGGAAGCTTTCTTT
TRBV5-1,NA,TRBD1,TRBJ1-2,CASSLVSGGDYGYTF,TGCGCCAGCAGCTTGGTGTCAGGGGGCGACTATGGCTACACCTTC
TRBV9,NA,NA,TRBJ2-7,CASSVGGEGEQYF,TGTGCCAGCAGCGTAGGGGGGGAAGGCGAGCAGTACTTC
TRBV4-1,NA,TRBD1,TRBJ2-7,CASSQDIGTGDPYEQYF,TGCGCCAGCAGCCAAGATATTGGGACAGGGGATCCCTACGAGCAGTACTTC
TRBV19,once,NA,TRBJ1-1,CASSPQHGGHTEAFF,TGTGCCAGTAGTCCCCAACACGGGGGGCACACTGAAGCTTTCTTT
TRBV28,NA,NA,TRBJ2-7,CASSDIPYEQYF,TGTGCCAGCAGCGACATTCCCTACGAGCAGTACTTC
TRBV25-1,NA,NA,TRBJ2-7,CASSLTGTYEQYF,TGTGCCAGCAGTTTAACGGGAACCTACGAGCAGTACTTC
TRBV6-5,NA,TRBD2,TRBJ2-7,CASRTPSGGYEQYF,TGTGCCAGCAGGACCCCTAGCGGGGGCTACGAGCAGTACTTC
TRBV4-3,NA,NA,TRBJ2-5,CASSQEWGGRGRETQYF,TGCGCCAGCAGCCAAGAATGGGGTGGGAGAGGTCGAGAGACCCAGTACTTC
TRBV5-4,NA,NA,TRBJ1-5,CASSLAGSQPQHF,TGTGCCAGCAGCTTGGCAGGGTCTCAGCCCCAGCATTTT
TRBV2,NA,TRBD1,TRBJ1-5,CASMTGQGGQPQHF,TGTGCCAGCATGACGGGACAGGGAGGTCAGCCCCAGCATTTT
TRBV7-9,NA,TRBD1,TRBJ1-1,CASSLGQGYTEAFF,TGTGCCAGCAGCTTAGGACAGGGGTACACTGAAGCTTTCTTT
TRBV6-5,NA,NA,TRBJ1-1,CASSRQKPMNTEAFF,TGTGCCAGCAGCCGACAGAAACCGATGAACACTGAAGCTTTCTTT
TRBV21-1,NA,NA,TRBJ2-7,CASSKSGNRGPSYEQYF,TGTGCCAGCAGCAAAAGTGGGAACAGGGGGCCCTCCTACGAGCAGTACTTC
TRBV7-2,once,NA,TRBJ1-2,CASSFDRMEGYTF,TGTGCCAGCAGCTTCGACAGAATGGAGGGCTACACCTTC
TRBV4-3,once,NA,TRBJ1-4,CASSQGTANEKLFF,TGCGCCAGCAGCCAAGGGACAGCAAATGAAAAACTGTTTTTT
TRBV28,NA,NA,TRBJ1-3,CASNGVKGAPTIYF,TGTGCCAGCAATGGAGTTAAAGGGGCGCCCACCATATATTTT
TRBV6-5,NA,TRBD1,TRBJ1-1,CASSYGGQGDTEAFF,TGTGCCAGCAGTTACGGAGGACAGGGAGACACTGAAGCTTTCTTT
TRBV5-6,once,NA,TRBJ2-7,CASSLIGSSYEQYF,TGTGCCAGCAGCTTGATAGGGAGCTCCTACGAGCAGTACTTC
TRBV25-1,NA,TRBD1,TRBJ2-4,CASSDSPGTGGLGNIQYF,TGTGCCAGCAGTGACAGCCCCGGGACAGGCGGACTGGGAAACATTCAGTACTTC
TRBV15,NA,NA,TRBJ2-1,CATSTGRTYNEQFF,TGTGCCACCAGCACGGGGAGGACGTACAATGAGCAGTTCTTC
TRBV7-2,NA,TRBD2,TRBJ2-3,CASSPAGTSGREDTQYF,TGTGCCAGCAGCCCAGCCGGGACTAGCGGGAGGGAGGATACGCAGTATTTT